Sequencing of this TCR beta chain was carried out in a study of blood T cell repertoires in COVID-19. Whole-study context: From T cells, B-cell-depleted T cells, or PBMCs came the material, which was cDNA or gDNA.

Authors' processing steps: Amplification of reference gene primers was used by the study to estimate nucleated cell counts. Here immunoSEQ multiplex PCR was the method, and the copy in TCRdb shows in-frame clones only, minus some. V and J calls and clone size come straight from that table; D and trimming were deduced from the DNA. The data contain just under 300,000 clones, around 87% of them seen just once; the ten biggest clones take up over 1%. Germline V CDR1 and CDR2: LNHDA, SQIVND (reference sequence). V gave up 9 bases and J gave up 5 bases; unmatched junction bases: 6. This CDR3 is built from 13 residues.

The TCR was taken from a man between 70 and 80 years old with acute or convalescent COVID-19. Material: peripheral blood. This chain links TRBV19 with TRBJ1-1; TRBD1 aligns across 10 bases. In DNA, the CDR3 is TGTGCCAGCAAGGGACAGGGGAATACTGAAGCTTTCTTT. Translating it yields CASKGQGNTEAFF.